This TCR beta chain was captured by sequencing in a study of control samples from healthy donors and cancer patients (dated by TCRdb to the early 2020s). A remark on this clone: Its recognized antigen is unknown. Per-base qualities were not stored, and no clone one base away is much larger.

Library generation was performed with the immunoSEQ multiplex PCR assay. In its TCRdb copy, this immuneACCESS table keeps in-frame sequences only and misses some clones. Where compared with another copy, unresolved V genes explain less than half of these, and the others have no known cause. Here the sample has 150,000 or so clones; over 85% occur a single time. Approximately 5.5% of the sample is taken by the ten largest. CDR1 and CDR2 are read off the germline V gene as SGHTA and FQGNSA. The cysteine opens and the phenylalanine closes a CDR3 of 14 amino acids. Only the CDR3 DNA stays, 42 bases, in frame from base 1. Trimming takes 3 bases off V and 7 bases off J; junction bases not matched to a gene: 4.

This clonotype was sampled from a man aged 40-50 years in good health. In this chain, TRBV7-2 is recombined with TRBJ1-4; 8 of the junction bases match TRBD1. Sequencing input: blood. The nucleotide sequence reads as follows: TGTGCCAGCAGCTTCGGACAGGGTTTTGAAAAACTGTTTTTT. The translation is CASSFGQGFEKLFF.